Listed here is a single T cell receptor (beta chain). This record comes from a study of control samples from healthy donors and cancer patients. CDR1 LNHDA and CDR2 SQIVND come from the germline V gene (reference sequence). The CDR3 contains 18 residues. V gave up 4 bases and J gave up 0 bases; unmatched junction bases: 9. This table comes from immunoSEQ multiplex PCR, and its TCRdb copy is limited to in-frame clones, with some not included. The top ten hold roughly 14% of the sample, which has fewer than 85,000 clones, 91% seen once. The sequenced sample consisted of blood. The TCR comes from a man aged 30-40 years in good health. The chain has TRBV19 and TRBJ1-5; 10 nucleotides agree with TRBD1. CDR3 sequence: CASSNRDRGVYSNQPQHF. CDR3 bases: TGTGCCAGTAGTAACCGGGACAGGGGAGTATATAGCAATCAGCCCCAGCATTTT.